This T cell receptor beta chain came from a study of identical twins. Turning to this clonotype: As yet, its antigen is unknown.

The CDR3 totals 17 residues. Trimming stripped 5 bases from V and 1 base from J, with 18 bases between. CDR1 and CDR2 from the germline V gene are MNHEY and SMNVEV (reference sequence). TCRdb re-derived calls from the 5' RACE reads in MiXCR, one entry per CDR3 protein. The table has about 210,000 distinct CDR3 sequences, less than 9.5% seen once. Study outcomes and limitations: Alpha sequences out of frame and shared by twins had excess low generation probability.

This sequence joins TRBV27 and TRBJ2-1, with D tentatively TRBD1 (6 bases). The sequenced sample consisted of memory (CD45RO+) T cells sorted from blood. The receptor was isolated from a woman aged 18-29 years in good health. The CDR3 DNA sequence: TGTGCCAGCAGTCCAACCTCGGGCAGGGGTTCCTACAATGAGCAGTTCTTC. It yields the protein CASSPTSGRGSYNEQFF.